The 9 T cell receptor beta chains listed next were all sequenced from one sample in a study of shared T cell receptors in the human thymus. Generated by immunoSEQ multiplex PCR, the TCRdb table keeps only in-frame clones and is missing some. The sample yields over 60,000 clones, roughly 96% seen once. Sequencing was done on a sample of thymocytes. The receptors shown here come from a human donor.

The CDR3 coding sequence is TGTGCCAGCAGCTTAAGGGGGTGGGGTGACCATCAGCCCCAGCATTTT. It translates to CASSLRGWGDHQPQHF. The rearrangement joins TRBV7-8 to TRBJ1-5, with a weak D call TRBD1 (6 bases). Per the germline V gene, CDR1 is SGHVS and CDR2 is FQNEAQ. The CDR3 covers 16 residues. With 2 bases removed from V and 5 bases from J, the gap between germline ends came to 16 bases.

This chain links TRBV23-1 with TRBJ2-7; D perhaps matches TRBD1 (6 bases). TRBV23-1 is labeled an ORF, and its function is uncertain. V was cut by 2 bases and J by 3 bases, with 17 bases left in between. This CDR3 contains 16 residues. Written as DNA, the CDR3 is TGCGCCAGCAGTCAAGTGTTTTTAGGACAGTGCTACGAGCAGTACTTC. Its protein is CASSQVFLGQCYEQYF.

This chain connects TRBV11-2 to TRBJ2-7; TRBD1 matches 8 bases. The CDR3 runs 18 residues. The J segment lost 3 bases and the V segment lost 5 bases, leaving 18 bases of the junction unmatched. The V gene's germline CDR1 is SGHAT and CDR2 FQNNGV. The CDR3 DNA follows: TGTGCCAGCAGCCTTCACCCTAAACCGGGACAGGTATTCTACGAGCAGTACTTC. This sequence encodes CASSLHPKPGQVFYEQYF.

V and J are TRBV7-8 and TRBJ1-6, with a weak D call TRBD1 (5 bases). The CDR3 totals 21 residues. The germline CDR1 and CDR2 sequences are SGHVS and FQNEAQ. The ends were cut back, 5 bases at V and 0 bases at J, with 26 bases in the middle. CDR3: CASSPKLPGTTGPSYNSPLHF. CDR3 bases: TGTGCCAGCAGCCCCAAACTCCCGGGGACGACTGGACCCTCCTATAATTCACCCCTCCACTTT.

This chain uses TRBV27 with TRBJ1-3; D uncertain. Trimming took off 4 bases at V and 0 bases at J, with 4 bases between the two ends. Germline V gene data show CDR1 as MNHEY and CDR2 as SMNVEV (reference sequence). The CDR3 extends over 13 amino acids. CDR3 nucleotides: TGTGCCAGCAGTTCTAACTCTGGAAACACCATATATTTT. This codes for CASSSNSGNTIYF.

This clone has just one count. This chain links TRBV11-2 with TRBJ1-2; no firm D call. CDR1 SGHAT and CDR2 FQNNGV come from the germline V gene. This CDR3 has 15 amino acids. Trimming left V 2 bases short and J 3 bases short, with 13 bases between. Here the CDR3 DNA reads TGTGCCAGCAGCTTACGAAACGGGCATTACTATGGCTACACCTTC. As protein: CASSLRNGHYYGYTF.

The CDR3 region is CASSQEVSGGHHGAQYF. CDR3 nucleotide sequence: TGTGCCAGCAGCCAAGAGGTGAGCGGGGGCCACCATGGGGCTCAGTACTTC. The J gene is TRBJ2-4, the V gene TRBV14; 8 nucleotides line up with TRBD2. The junction had 16 bases not matched to a gene; V was cut back by 0 bases and J by 12 bases. There are 17 residues in the CDR3. Germline CDR1 is SGHDN and CDR2 is FVKESK.

Comment on this clone: Sequence at one end of the junction differs from germline and may be a read error. This rearrangement joins TRBV6-1 to TRBJ1-1, with D tentatively TRBD1 (6 bases). This CDR3 contains 9 residues. Looked up from germline, CDR1 is MNHNS and CDR2 is SASEGT. The CDR3 loop is CATTYRAIF. Written as DNA, the CDR3 is TGTGCCACCACATACAGGGCAATCTTT.

The chain joins TRBV6-5 to TRBJ2-3; maybe TRBD2 (6 bases). CDR1 and CDR2 from the germline V gene are MNHEY and SVGAGI. V was clipped by 0 bases and J by 1 base, with 11 bases between them. The CDR3 loop spans 16 amino acids. The CDR3 is CASSYSGRTCTDTQYF. The CDR3 bases are TGTGCCAGCAGTTACTCGGGGAGGACTTGCACAGATACGCAGTATTTT.